One sample yielded the 13 T cell receptor beta chains listed below, sequenced in a study of blood T cell repertoires in COVID-19. Data came from immunoSEQ multiplex PCR; TCRdb stores just in-frame clones and leaves some out. The data hold 200,000 to 300,000 clones, with about 82% observed a single time. The material sequenced was peripheral blood. The receptors derive from an elderly man with acute or convalescent COVID-19.

This clone was counted a few times. V is TRBV5-1 and J is TRBJ1-4; 11 nucleotides match TRBD1. Per the germline V gene, CDR1 is SGHRS and CDR2 is YFSETQ. The J segment lost 8 bases and the V segment lost 3 bases, leaving 6 bases of the junction unmatched. This CDR3 contains 15 residues. The CDR3 sequence: CASSSGQGAWEKLFF. CDR3 nucleotide sequence: TGCGCCAGCAGCTCTGGACAGGGGGCATGGGAAAAACTGTTTTTT. The full variable domain, rest sourced from reference TRBV5-1 and TRBJ1-4, is KAGVTQTPRYLIKTRGQQVTLSCSPISGHRSVSWYQQTPGQGLQFLFEYFSETQRNKGNFPGRFSGRQFSNSRSEMNVSTLELGDSALYLCASSSGQGAWEKLFFGSGTQLSVL.

The gene calls are TRBV18 and TRBJ2-5, with TRBD2 as a possible D gene (6 bases). CDR3 size: 15 residues. Germline V gene data show CDR1 as KGHSH and CDR2 as LQKENI. Deletions cut 3 bases from V and 3 bases from J, with 14 bases between. This CDR3 reads CASSPQGWREETQYF. CDR3 DNA: TGTGCCAGCTCACCGCAGGGCTGGAGGGAAGAGACCCAGTACTTC.

This clone was seen once. This sequence joins TRBV4-3 and TRBJ1-6, with D possibly matching TRBD1 (5 bases). Trimming removed 0 bases from V and 4 bases from J, with 10 bases in between. The CDR3 sequence is 16 residues long. Germline V gene data show CDR1 as LGHNA and CDR2 as YSLEER. CDR3 region: CASSQDGGGYNSPLHF. The CDR3 DNA is TGCGCCAGCAGCCAAGATGGCGGGGGGTATAATTCACCCCTCCACTTT.

Remarks on this clone: This same CDR3 is encoded by further DNA sequences in the sample. This chain joins TRBV19 and TRBJ2-7; tentatively, D is TRBD1 (6 bases). V shed 5 bases and J shed 1 base, with 9 bases lying between them. This CDR3 comprises 13 residues. Germline CDR1 LNHDA, CDR2 SQIVND (reference sequence). The CDR3 loop reads CASSPDRSYEQYF. CDR3 nucleotide sequence: TGTGCCAGTAGTCCGGACAGATCCTACGAGCAGTACTTC. Full variable domain (missing parts from reference TRBV19 and TRBJ2-7): DGGITQSPKYLFRKEGQNVTLSCEQNLNHDAMYWYRQDPGQGLRLIYYSQIVNDFQKGDIAEGYSVSREKKESFPLTVTSAQKNPTAFYLCASSPDRSYEQYFGPGTRLTVT.

The rearrangement links TRBV27 to TRBJ1-1; 11 bases agree with TRBD1. Germline V gene data show CDR1 as MNHEY and CDR2 as SMNVEV (reference sequence). J was trimmed by 4 bases and V by 7 bases; bases with no gene match: 5. This CDR3 is built from 14 residues. The CDR3 DNA reads as TGTGCCAGCACAAAAGGGACAGGGGGCACTGAAGCTTTCTTT. Encoded protein: CASTKGTGGTEAFF.

This sequence joins TRBV11-2 and TRBJ2-1, with 8 bases aligning to TRBD1. The germline CDR1 and CDR2 sequences are SGHAT and FQNNGV. CDR3 size: 14 residues. The V segment lost 5 bases and the J segment 8 bases; nucleotides outside the gene matches: 8. In DNA form, the CDR3 reads TGTGCCAGCAGCGTTAGTGGGGACAGGCATGAGCAGTTCTTC. Its translation: CASSVSGDRHEQFF. The complete variable domain, with remaining parts taken from reference TRBV11-2 and TRBJ2-1, reads EAGVAQSPRYKIIEKRQSVAFWCNPISGHATLYWYQQILGQGPKLLIQFQNNGVVDDSQLPKDRFSAERLKGVDSTLKIQPAKLEDSAVYLCASSVSGDRHEQFFGPGTRLTVL.

The chain has TRBV5-1 and TRBJ2-3; TRBD2 matches 13 bases. The J segment lost 4 bases and the V segment lost 4 bases, leaving 9 bases of the junction unmatched. The CDR3 covers 17 residues. Per the germline V gene, CDR1 is SGHRS and CDR2 is YFSETQ. CDR3 amino acids: CASSQGLAGRGADTQYF. In nucleotides, the CDR3 is TGCGCCAGCAGCCAGGGACTAGCGGGAAGGGGGGCAGATACGCAGTATTTT.

The genes are TRBV21-1 and TRBJ1-3; TRBD1 is the table's D call and was not checked against the DNA. TRBV21-1 is a listed pseudogene. The CDR3 sequence is 15 residues long. The CDR3 is CASSNDHSSGNTIYF. CDR3 nucleotide sequence: TGTGCCAGCAGCAATGATCACAGCTCTGGAAACACCATATATTTT.

The V call is TRBV7-3, the J call TRBJ2-2; TRBD2 matches at 9 bases. Germline CDR1 is SGHTA and CDR2 is FQGTGA. Germline trimming cut 2 bases from V and 6 bases from J; bases unmatched to any gene: 7. This CDR3 region has 16 residues. For the CDR3, the DNA is TGTGCCAGCAGCTTAGTTGGGACTAGCATGGCCGGGGAGCTGTTTTTT. The encoded protein is CASSLVGTSMAGELFF.

J is TRBJ1-3 and V is TRBV2; TRBD1 matches at 9 bases. The germline V gene has CDR1 SNHLY and CDR2 FYNNEI. J lost 6 bases, V lost 6 bases, and 3 bases had no gene match. This CDR3 spans 13 amino acids. The CDR3 here is CASRQGAENTIYF. DNA of the CDR3: TGTGCCAGCAGACAGGGGGCGGAAAACACCATATATTTT.

The genes are TRBV6-4 and TRBJ1-1; D unresolved. The V end lost 5 bases, the J end lost 4 bases, and 11 bases lay between the germline ends. Per the germline V gene, CDR1 is MRHNA and CDR2 is SNTAGT. The CDR3 has 13 residues. CDR3 in DNA: TGTGCCAGCAGTTTCGGACGGGGCACTGAAGCTTTCTTT. It is translated as CASSFGRGTEAFF.

The J gene is TRBJ1-2, the V gene TRBV7-6, with TRBD1 identical over 11 bases. Germline CDR1 SGHVS, CDR2 FNYEAQ. This CDR3 has 16 amino acids. J lost 2 bases, V lost 4 bases, and 6 bases had no gene match. The CDR3 sequence is CASSSGQGGANYGYTF. CDR3 nucleotides: TGTGCCAGCAGCTCGGGACAGGGGGGCGCCAACTATGGCTACACCTTC.

The chain couples TRBV7-2 to TRBJ2-7; 7 bases line up with TRBD2. The length of the CDR3 is 14 residues. The germline V gene has CDR1 SGHTA and CDR2 FQGNSA. V lost 5 bases and J lost 3; bases outside the gene matches: 7. CDR3 sequence reads: CASSRTRGIYEQYF. DNA for the CDR3: TGTGCCAGCAGCCGGACTAGGGGCATCTACGAGCAGTACTTC.